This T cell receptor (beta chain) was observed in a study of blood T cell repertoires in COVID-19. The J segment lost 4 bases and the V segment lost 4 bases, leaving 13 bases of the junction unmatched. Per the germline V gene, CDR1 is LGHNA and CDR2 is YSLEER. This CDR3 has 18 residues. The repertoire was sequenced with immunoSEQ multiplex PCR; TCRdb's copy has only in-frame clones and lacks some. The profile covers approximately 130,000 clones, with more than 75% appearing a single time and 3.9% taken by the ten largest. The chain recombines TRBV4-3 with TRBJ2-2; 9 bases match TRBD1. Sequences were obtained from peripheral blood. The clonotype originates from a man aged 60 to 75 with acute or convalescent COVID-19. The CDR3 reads CASSPDPDRGDFTGELFF. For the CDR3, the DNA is TGCGCCAGCAGCCCAGACCCAGACAGGGGGGATTTCACCGGGGAGCTGTTTTTT.